This T cell receptor beta chain was documented in a study of T cell responses to AZD1222 COVID-19 vaccine. Whole-study results and caveats: Increases in Spike-specific TCR breadth and depth were seen after two AZD1222 doses. White British people made up most donors, females outnumbered males, and clonal diversity was possibly underestimated. Baseline testing showed seropositivity in only a handful of AZD1222 recipients.

A note on this clone: As yet, its antigen is unknown.

Libraries were prepared by immunoSEQ multiplex PCR; TCRdb keeps only in-frame clonotypes and omits some of them. Seen here are about 120,000 clones, roughly 87% observed once, and the top ten hold around 2.5%. V dropped 5 bases and J dropped 3 bases, with 7 bases sitting between them. Germline assignment: CDR1 SEHNR and CDR2 FQNEAQ (reference sequence). CDR3 length: 12 residues. Second doses at about 4 or about 12 weeks were pooled. The sequence was obtained from an adult who received the AZD1222 COVID-19 vaccine. The rearrangement links TRBV7-9 to TRBJ1-2; D gene unclear. This material consisted of peripheral blood, taken 28 days after the second AZD1222 dose. The CDR3 coding sequence is TGTGCCAGCAGCACGGACTACTATGGCTACACCTTC. Residues: CASSTDYYGYTF. The full variable domain, its missing parts supplied by reference TRBV7-9 and TRBJ1-2, is DTGVSQNPRHKITKRGQNVTFRCDPISEHNRLYWYRQTLGQGPEFLTYFQNEAQLEKSRLLSDRFSAERPKGSFSTLEIQRTEQGDSAMYLCASSTDYYGYTFGSGTRLTVV.